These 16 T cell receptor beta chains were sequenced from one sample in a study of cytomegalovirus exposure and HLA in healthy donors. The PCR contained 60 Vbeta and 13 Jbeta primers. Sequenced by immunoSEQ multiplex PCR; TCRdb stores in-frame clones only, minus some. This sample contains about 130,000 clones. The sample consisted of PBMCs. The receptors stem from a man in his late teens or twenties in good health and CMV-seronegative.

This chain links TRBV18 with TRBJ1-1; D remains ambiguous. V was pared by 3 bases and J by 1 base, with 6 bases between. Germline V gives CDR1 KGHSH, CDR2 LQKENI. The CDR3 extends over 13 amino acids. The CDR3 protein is CASSPNGNTEAFF. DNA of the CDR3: TGTGCCAGCTCACCGAACGGGAACACTGAAGCTTTCTTT.

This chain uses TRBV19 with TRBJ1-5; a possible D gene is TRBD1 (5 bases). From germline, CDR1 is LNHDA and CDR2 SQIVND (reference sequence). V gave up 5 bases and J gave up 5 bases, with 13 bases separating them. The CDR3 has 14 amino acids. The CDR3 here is CASSARWGDQPQHF. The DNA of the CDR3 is TGTGCCAGTAGTGCTCGTTGGGGGGATCAGCCCCAGCATTTT.

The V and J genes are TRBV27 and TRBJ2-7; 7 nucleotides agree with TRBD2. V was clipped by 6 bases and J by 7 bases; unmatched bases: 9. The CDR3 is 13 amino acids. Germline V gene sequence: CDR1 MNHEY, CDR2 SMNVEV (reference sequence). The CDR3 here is CASRTGGLGEQYF. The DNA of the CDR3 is TGTGCCAGCAGGACCGGGGGGTTAGGGGAGCAGTACTTC.

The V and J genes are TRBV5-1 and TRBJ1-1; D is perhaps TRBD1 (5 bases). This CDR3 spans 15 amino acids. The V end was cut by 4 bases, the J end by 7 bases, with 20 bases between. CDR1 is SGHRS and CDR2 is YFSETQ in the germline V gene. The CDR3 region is CASSPGERESSEAFF. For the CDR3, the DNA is TGCGCCAGCAGCCCGGGGGAGCGCGAGTCGAGTGAAGCTTTCTTT.

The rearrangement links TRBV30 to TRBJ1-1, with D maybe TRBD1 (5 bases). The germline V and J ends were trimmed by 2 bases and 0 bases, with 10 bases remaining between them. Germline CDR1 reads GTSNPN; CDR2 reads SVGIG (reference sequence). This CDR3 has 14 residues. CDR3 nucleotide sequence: TGTGCCTGGAGTCTGTTAGGGGTGAACACTGAAGCTTTCTTT. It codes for CAWSLLGVNTEAFF.

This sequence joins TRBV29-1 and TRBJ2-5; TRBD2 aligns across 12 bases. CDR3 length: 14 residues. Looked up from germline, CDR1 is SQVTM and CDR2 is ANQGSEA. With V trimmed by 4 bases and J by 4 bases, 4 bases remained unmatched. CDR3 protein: CSVVASGRAETQYF. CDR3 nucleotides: TGCAGCGTTGTTGCTAGCGGGAGGGCAGAGACCCAGTACTTC.

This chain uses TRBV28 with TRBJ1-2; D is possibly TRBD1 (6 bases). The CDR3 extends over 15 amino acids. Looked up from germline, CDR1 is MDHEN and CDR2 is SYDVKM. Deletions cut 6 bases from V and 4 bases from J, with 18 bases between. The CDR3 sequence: CASSPSRTEIYGYTF. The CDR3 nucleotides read TGTGCCAGCAGCCCCTCTAGGACAGAAATCTATGGCTACACCTTC.

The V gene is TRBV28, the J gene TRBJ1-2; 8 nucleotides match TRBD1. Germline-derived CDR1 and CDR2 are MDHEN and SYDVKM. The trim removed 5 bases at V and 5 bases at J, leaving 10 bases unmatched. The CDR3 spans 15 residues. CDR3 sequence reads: CASSSRGTGTYGYTF. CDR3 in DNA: TGTGCCAGCAGTAGCCGGGGGACAGGAACTTATGGCTACACCTTC.

CDR3 region: CASSLAGTSESYEQYF. The CDR3 DNA is TGTGCCAGCAGCTTGGCCGGGACTAGCGAGTCCTACGAGCAGTACTTC. The chain links TRBV5-6 to TRBJ2-7, with TRBD2 identical over 10 bases. The CDR3 is 16 residues long. CDR1 SGHDT and CDR2 YYEEEE come from the germline V gene. The J segment lost 1 base and the V segment lost 0 bases, leaving 4 bases of the junction unmatched.

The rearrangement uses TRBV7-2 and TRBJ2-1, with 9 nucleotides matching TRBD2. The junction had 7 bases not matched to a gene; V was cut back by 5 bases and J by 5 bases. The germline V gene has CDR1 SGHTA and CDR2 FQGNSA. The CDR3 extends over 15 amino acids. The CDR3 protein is CASSLGLAWDNEQFF. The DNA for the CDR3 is TGTGCCAGCAGCCTTGGACTAGCGTGGGACAATGAGCAGTTCTTC. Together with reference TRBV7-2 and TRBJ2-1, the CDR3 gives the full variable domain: GAGVSQSPSNKVTEKGKDVELRCDPISGHTALYWYRQSLGQGLEFLIYFQGNSAPDKSGLPSDRFSAERTGGSVSTLTIQRTQQEDSAVYLCASSLGLAWDNEQFFGPGTRLTVL.

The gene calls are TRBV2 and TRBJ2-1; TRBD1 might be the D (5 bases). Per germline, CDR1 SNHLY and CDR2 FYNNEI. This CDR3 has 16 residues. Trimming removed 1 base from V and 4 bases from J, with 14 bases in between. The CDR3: CASSEVKWQGYNEQFF. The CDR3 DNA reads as TGTGCCAGCAGTGAAGTGAAGTGGCAGGGATACAATGAGCAGTTCTTC.

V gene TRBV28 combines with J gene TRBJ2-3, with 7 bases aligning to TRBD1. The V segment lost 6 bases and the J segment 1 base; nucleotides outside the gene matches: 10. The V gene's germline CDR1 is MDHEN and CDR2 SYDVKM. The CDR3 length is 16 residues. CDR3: CASSLSTGKGTDTQYF. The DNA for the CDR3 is TGTGCCAGCAGCCTATCGACAGGGAAGGGCACAGATACGCAGTATTTT.

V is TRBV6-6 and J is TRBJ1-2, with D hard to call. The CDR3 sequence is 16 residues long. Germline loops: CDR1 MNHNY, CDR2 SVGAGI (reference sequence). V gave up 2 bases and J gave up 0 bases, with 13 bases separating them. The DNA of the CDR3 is TGTGCCAGCAGTTACAGTACGCGGAAAACTAACTATGGCTACACCTTC. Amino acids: CASSYSTRKTNYGYTF.

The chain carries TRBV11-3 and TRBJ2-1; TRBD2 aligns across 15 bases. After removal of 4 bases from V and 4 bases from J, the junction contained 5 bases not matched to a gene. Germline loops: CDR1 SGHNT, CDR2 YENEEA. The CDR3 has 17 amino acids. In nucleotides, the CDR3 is TGTGCCAGCAGCTCTCGGACTAGCGGGAGGGCATACAATGAGCAGTTCTTC. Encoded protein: CASSSRTSGRAYNEQFF.

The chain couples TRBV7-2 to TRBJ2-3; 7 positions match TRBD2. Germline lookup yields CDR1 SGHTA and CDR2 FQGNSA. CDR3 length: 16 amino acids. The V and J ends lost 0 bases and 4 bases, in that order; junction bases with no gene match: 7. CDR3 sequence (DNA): TGTGCCAGCAGCTTAGCCTTGGGACTAAGGGCAGATACGCAGTATTTT. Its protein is CASSLALGLRADTQYF.

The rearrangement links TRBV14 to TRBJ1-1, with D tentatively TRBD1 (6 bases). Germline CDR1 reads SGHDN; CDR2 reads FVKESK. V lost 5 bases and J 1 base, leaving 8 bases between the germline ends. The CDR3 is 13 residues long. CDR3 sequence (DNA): TGTGCCAGCAGCTCGGACAGGAACACTGAAGCTTTCTTT. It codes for CASSSDRNTEAFF. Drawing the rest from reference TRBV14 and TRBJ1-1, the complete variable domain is EAGVTQFPSHSVIEKGQTVTLRCDPISGHDNLYWYRRVMGKEIKFLLHFVKESKQDESGMPNNRFLAERTGGTYSTLKVQPAELEDSGVYFCASSSDRNTEAFFGQGTRLTVV.